This section outlines one TCR beta chain sequence together with its context. Assay used: immunoSEQ multiplex PCR; TCRdb lists only in-frame clones, some missing. This sample carries 150,000 to 200,000 clones, about nine tenths of them seen once, and the ten largest clones take roughly 6%. This specimen belongs to a study of T cell responses to AZD1222 COVID-19 vaccine. This clonotype was sampled from an adult who received the AZD1222 COVID-19 vaccine. The sample was peripheral blood, taken 28 days after the second AZD1222 dose.

The DNA for the CDR3 is TGTGCCAGCAGGATCGACAGGGAAGGCACTGAAGCTTTCTTT. This encodes CASRIDREGTEAFF. This chain links TRBV6-5 with TRBJ1-1; TRBD1 matches 7 bases. The CDR3 extends over 14 amino acids. Germline trimming cut 6 bases from V and 4 bases from J; bases unmatched to any gene: 8. Germline lookup yields CDR1 MNHEY and CDR2 SVGAGI.